What follows describes a single T cell receptor (beta chain). Its specificity is not known. TCRdb's table, derived via immunoSEQ multiplex PCR, lists solely in-frame clones and lacks some. The sample lists about 61,000 clones; about three quarters were seen once. This sample is part of a study of memory CD4+ T cells and cytomegalovirus serostatus. Study information: This sample comes from healthy Belgian adults, several CMV seropositive, 24 seronegative.

The sort gate was single viable CD3+CD4+CD8-CD45RO+ cells for memory CD4+ T cells. Serostatus was set by detecting CMV pp150, pp28, p38, p52 IgG. General study points: The CMV-associated TCR signature appears largely within the CD4+ memory repertoire. Of 150 to 200 reported CMV TCRbeta sequences, about 70 were found in memory CD4+ repertoires.

CDR1 SGHTA and CDR2 FQGNSA come from the germline V gene. The CDR3 consists of 15 residues. V was pared by 1 base and J by 4 bases, with 14 bases between. The source material was memory CD4+ T cells from blood. This sequence joins TRBV7-2 and TRBJ2-7; possibly TRBD1 or TRBD2 for D (5 bases each). The receptor was derived from an adult in good health and CMV-seronegative. Some clones in this sample may be carry-over from other donors' samples. CDR3 sequence: CASSLEMGTGYEQYF. CDR3 DNA: TGTGCCAGCAGCTTAGAGATGGGGACGGGGTACGAGCAGTACTTC. Combining the CDR3 with reference TRBV7-2 and TRBJ2-7 gives the whole variable domain GAGVSQSPSNKVTEKGKDVELRCDPISGHTALYWYRQSLGQGLEFLIYFQGNSAPDKSGLPSDRFSAERTGGSVSTLTIQRTQQEDSAVYLCASSLEMGTGYEQYFGPGTRLTVT.